The 23 T cell receptor beta chains below come from one sample, sequenced in a study of blood T cell repertoires in COVID-19. Data came from immunoSEQ multiplex PCR; TCRdb stores just in-frame clones and leaves some out. Of some 200,000 clones in the sample, approximately 83% were seen once. The sample consisted of peripheral blood. Source of these receptors: a woman in her twenties or thirties who had recovered from COVID-19.

Only a few counts were recorded for this clone. This chain links TRBV24-1 with TRBJ2-2; TRBD2 is a possible D gene (6 bases). The V gene lost 8 bases and the J gene lost 3 bases, with 15 bases spanning the gap. Germline V gene data show CDR1 as KGHDR and CDR2 as SFDVKD. The CDR3 spans 15 residues. The CDR3 nucleotides read TGTGCCACCAATGCGGGACGTTCGCACACCGGGGAGCTGTTTTTT. Amino acid sequence: CATNAGRSHTGELFF.

Written as DNA, the CDR3 is TGTGCCAGCAGCTGGACAGGGGTCTCCTACGAGCAGTACTTC. Protein: CASSWTGVSYEQYF. V gene TRBV14 combines with J gene TRBJ2-7; 9 bases are a match to TRBD1. Germline-derived CDR1 and CDR2 are SGHDN and FVKESK. V trimming: 5 bases; J trimming: 0 bases; junction bases outside the gene matches: 2. CDR3 length: 14 residues.

The chain recombines TRBV9 with TRBJ1-6, with 10 bases that match TRBD1. The CDR3 is made up of 17 amino acids. CDR1 SGDLS and CDR2 YYNGEE come from the germline V gene. V lost 0 bases and J lost 7; bases outside the gene matches: 7. In DNA, the CDR3 is TGTGCCAGCAGCGTAGAAGGGACAGGGGAGGCAAATTCACCCCTCCACTTT. Protein sequence: CASSVEGTGEANSPLHF.

The rearrangement joins TRBV19 to TRBJ1-1, with D tentatively TRBD1 (6 bases). Germline V gene data show CDR1 as LNHDA and CDR2 as SQIVND (reference sequence). This CDR3 contains 14 residues. The ends were cut back, 5 bases at V and 4 bases at J, with 14 bases in the middle. CDR3 protein: CASSLAGESTEAFF. CDR3 coding DNA: TGTGCCAGTAGTTTGGCAGGGGAGTCCACTGAAGCTTTCTTT.

CDR3 sequence (DNA): TGTGCCAGCAGTGAATCTACGTGGTCGAATAAGCAGTTCTTC. It codes for CASSESTWSNKQFF. This chain connects TRBV2 to TRBJ2-1, with no clear D. The germline V gene has CDR1 SNHLY and CDR2 FYNNEI. This CDR3 is built from 14 residues. Trimming took off 2 bases at V and 11 bases at J, with 16 bases between the two ends.

The chain carries TRBV27 and TRBJ2-3; tentative D call: TRBD1 (6 bases). The V gene's germline CDR1 is MNHEY and CDR2 SMNVEV (reference sequence). This CDR3 has 17 residues. Trimming cost V 2 bases and J 6 bases, with 21 bases left between them. CDR3 protein: CASSLGPGTPEADTQYF. The CDR3 DNA sequence: TGTGCCAGCAGTTTAGGGCCAGGGACACCCGAGGCGGATACGCAGTATTTT.

The CDR3: CASSVEDRDGYTF. In DNA form, the CDR3 reads TGTGCCAGCAGCGTAGAAGACAGGGATGGCTACACCTTC. The rearrangement links TRBV9 to TRBJ1-2, with 7 bases aligning to TRBD1. Trimming took 0 bases from V and 6 from J; bases not matched to a gene: 2. The CDR3 is made up of 13 amino acids. CDR1 SGDLS and CDR2 YYNGEE come from the germline V gene. The full variable domain, rest sourced from reference TRBV9 and TRBJ1-2, is DSGVTQTPKHLITATGQRVTLRCSPRSGDLSVYWYQQSLDQGLQFLIQYYNGEERAKGNILERFSAQQFPDLHSELNLSSLELGDSALYFCASSVEDRDGYTFGSGTRLTVV.

The gene calls are TRBV5-4 and TRBJ2-5, with D perhaps matching TRBD2 (5 bases). Germline loops: CDR1 SGHNT, CDR2 YYREEE (reference sequence). The CDR3 spans 14 residues. Trimming took off 0 bases at V and 5 bases at J, with 11 bases between the two ends. This CDR3 reads CASSLGTAKETQYF. The DNA for the CDR3 is TGTGCCAGCAGCTTGGGGACTGCTAAGGAGACCCAGTACTTC.

V usage is TRBV5-1 and J usage is TRBJ1-6; TRBD1 is a possible D gene (5 bases). This CDR3 region has 15 residues. Germline V CDR1 and CDR2: SGHRS, YFSETQ. V gave up 2 bases and J gave up 6 bases, with 12 bases separating them. The CDR3 coding sequence is TGCGCCAGCAGCTTAGGGTCAGGGCCTAATTCACCCCTCCACTTT. It encodes CASSLGSGPNSPLHF.

The chain recombines TRBV28 with TRBJ1-4; D gene unclear. This CDR3 region has 14 residues. Trimming shortened V by 8 bases and J by 0 bases, and 10 bases separated the two germline ends. The V gene's germline CDR1 is MDHEN and CDR2 SYDVKM. The CDR3 nucleotides read TGTGCCAGCCGCGGGAGGTCAACTAATGAAAAACTGTTTTTT. This codes for CASRGRSTNEKLFF.

The rearrangement joins TRBV7-9 to TRBJ2-7; TRBD2 matches at 7 bases. CDR3 length: 13 residues. V lost 11 bases, J lost 2 bases, and 9 bases stayed unmatched. Germline CDR1 SEHNR, CDR2 FQNEAQ (reference sequence). This chain's CDR3 is CAGSGGGPYEQYF. The CDR3 region has the DNA TGTGCCGGGTCGGGGGGAGGCCCCTACGAGCAGTACTTC.

V usage is TRBV19 and J usage is TRBJ1-5, with unresolved D. The CDR3 covers 17 residues. The germline CDR1 and CDR2 sequences are LNHDA and SQIVND (reference sequence). The ends were cut back, 3 bases at V and 7 bases at J, with 22 bases in the middle. The CDR3 bases are TGTGCCAGTAGTATTAGGGTTGCCGCTGGAGGAGGCCAGCCCCAGCATTTT. This sequence encodes CASSIRVAAGGGQPQHF.

In its sample, this clone was seen a few times. V and J are TRBV7-3 and TRBJ1-1; 7 nucleotides agree with TRBD1. This CDR3 comprises 15 residues. Trimming removed 5 bases from V and 5 bases from J; junction bases left unmatched: 11. Germline V gene lookup returns CDR1 SGHTA and CDR2 FQGTGA. The CDR3, as DNA: TGTGCCAGCAGCCCCGACCGACAGGGCCGTACTGAAGCTTTCTTT. It is translated as CASSPDRQGRTEAFF.

V and J are TRBV3-1 (or the pseudogene TRBV3-2) and TRBJ2-7, with D hard to call. Germline V CDR1 and CDR2: LGHDT, YNNKEL (reference sequence). Trimming left V 1 base short and J 0 bases short, with 7 bases between. This CDR3 has 14 residues. CDR3 region: CASSQAAASYEQYF. The CDR3 DNA is TGTGCCAGCAGCCAAGCCGCGGCCTCCTACGAGCAGTACTTC.

The V gene is TRBV6-5, the J gene TRBJ2-1; 10 bases agree with TRBD2. V was clipped by 6 bases and J by 0 bases; unmatched bases: 2. This CDR3 has 15 amino acids. Germline V gene sequence: CDR1 MNHEY, CDR2 SVGAGI. The CDR3, as DNA: TGTGCCAGCAGCGAGCGGGAGGGCTCCTACAATGAGCAGTTCTTC. Its protein product is CASSEREGSYNEQFF.

This sequence joins TRBV10-1 and TRBJ2-4; 15 positions agree with TRBD2. This CDR3 spans 19 amino acids. CDR1 WNHNN and CDR2 SYGVQD come from the germline V gene (reference sequence). Trimming removed 2 bases from V and 0 bases from J; junction bases left unmatched: 5. This CDR3 is CASSEGGLAGGLAKNIQYF. The CDR3 DNA reads TGCGCCAGCAGTGAGGGGGGACTAGCGGGAGGATTAGCCAAAAACATTCAGTACTTC.

The genes are TRBV2 and TRBJ2-7, with D perhaps TRBD1 (6 bases). Between the trimmed V and J ends, which lost 5 bases and 3 bases, there was a span of 11 bases. Germline assignment: CDR1 SNHLY and CDR2 FYNNEI. The CDR3 runs to 13 residues. CDR3 sequence: CASSLRDIYEQYF. DNA for the CDR3: TGTGCCAGCAGTCTCCGGGACATCTACGAGCAGTACTTC.

The chain has TRBV10-1 and TRBJ2-1, with 8 bases fitting TRBD2. Germline values: CDR1 WNHNN, CDR2 SYGVQD (reference sequence). The CDR3 is 18 residues long. The V segment lost 0 bases and the J segment 1 base; nucleotides outside the gene matches: 8. The CDR3 sequence is CASSESTSGSVSYNEQFF. The CDR3 DNA reads as TGCGCCAGCAGTGAGTCGACGAGCGGGAGCGTTTCCTACAATGAGCAGTTCTTC.

V usage is TRBV7-3 and J usage is TRBJ1-1; 8 positions agree with TRBD1. Germline values: CDR1 SGHTA, CDR2 FQGTGA. V shed 4 bases and J 5 bases; nucleotides not matched to a gene: 3. The CDR3 is 13 residues long. CDR3 DNA sequence: TGTGCCAGCAGCTCACAGGGGGGTACTGAAGCTTTCTTT. Translating it yields CASSSQGGTEAFF.

J is TRBJ1-1 and V is TRBV24-1, with no clear D. CDR3 length: 11 amino acids. The V and J ends lost 6 bases and 7 bases respectively, with 8 bases between them. Per the germline V gene, CDR1 is KGHDR and CDR2 is SFDVKD. CDR3 in DNA: TGTGCCACCAGTCTAGGCGGTGAAGCTTTCTTT. It specifies CATSLGGEAFF.

The chain is built from TRBV5-1 and TRBJ1-1, with a possible D match to TRBD1 (5 bases). The CDR3 consists of 12 residues. Germline CDR1 is SGHRS and CDR2 is YFSETQ. V lost 4 bases to trimming and J lost 6 bases, with 10 bases between them. For the CDR3, the DNA is TGCGCCAGCAGCCAGGGCCATGCTGAAGCTTTCTTT. It yields the protein CASSQGHAEAFF.

V gene TRBV9 combines with J gene TRBJ2-7; D remains unclear. The germline CDR1 and CDR2 sequences are SGDLS and YYNGEE. The CDR3 is 13 residues long. V shed 0 bases and J shed 3 bases, with 7 bases lying between them. CDR3: CASSVENSYEQYF. DNA for the CDR3: TGTGCCAGCAGCGTAGAAAACAGCTACGAGCAGTACTTC.

This chain uses TRBV4-1 with TRBJ1-4, with D maybe TRBD1 (6 bases). This CDR3 has 14 residues. With 4 bases removed from V and 5 bases from J, the gap between germline ends came to 11 bases. The germline gives CDR1 MGHRA, CDR2 YSYEKL. For the CDR3, the DNA is TGCGCCAGCAGCCCGTGGACAGACAATGAAAAACTGTTTTTT. Translated, it gives CASSPWTDNEKLFF.